A single sample gave rise to the 6 T cell receptor beta chains below, sequenced in a study of response to subunit inactivated influenza vaccine. MiXCR was run by TCRdb on the RT-PCR reads, yielding one entry per CDR3 protein. Here the sample spans approximately 500,000 distinct CDR3 sequences, under 15% being singletons. Here the sequenced sample was PBMCs from blood, taken about 6 weeks after vaccination. These receptors were collected from a man in his forties or fifties who received an inactivated influenza vaccine.

This clonotype was recorded many times. The chain combines TRBV4-2 with TRBJ2-3; 7 nucleotides agree with TRBD1. J gave up 1 base and V 0 bases, and 4 bases lay outside the gene matches. Germline V gene data show CDR1 as LGHNA and CDR2 as YNFKEQ. This CDR3 spans 16 amino acids. The CDR3 sequence: CASSQEGQRGTDTQYF. CDR3 DNA: TGTGCCAGCAGCCAAGAGGGACAGAGGGGCACAGATACGCAGTATTTT.

The chain joins TRBV28 to TRBJ2-7; 9 positions agree with TRBD1. The length of the CDR3 is 16 residues. V dropped 7 bases and J dropped 1; count of bases not matched to a gene: 11. Looked up from germline, CDR1 is MDHEN and CDR2 is SYDVKM. This chain's CDR3 is CASTAGTGQGSYEQYF. CDR3 bases: TGTGCCAGCACCGCCGGAACGGGACAGGGATCCTACGAGCAGTACTTC.

CDR3 loop: CASSPSGVRETQYF. Here the CDR3 DNA reads TGTGCCAGCAGCCCTAGCGGGGTGAGGGAGACCCAGTACTTC. The rearrangement links TRBV7-2 to TRBJ2-5, with 9 nucleotides matching TRBD2. The length of the CDR3 is 14 residues. The V gene end was trimmed by 5 bases and the J gene end by 5 bases; junction bases not matched to a gene: 6. The germline CDR1 and CDR2 sequences are SGHTA and FQGNSA.

The chain employs TRBV29-1 and TRBJ2-5; the D gene is possibly TRBD2 (6 bases). V was shortened by 4 bases and J by 2 bases, with 11 bases between the two germline ends. The CDR3 totals 13 residues. Germline lookup yields CDR1 SQVTM and CDR2 ANQGSEA. The CDR3: CSVATGTQETQYF. The CDR3 nucleotides are TGCAGCGTTGCGACGGGGACTCAAGAGACCCAGTACTTC. Full variable domain (outside the CDR3, taken from reference TRBV29-1 and TRBJ2-5): SAVISQKPSRDICQRGTSLTIQCQVDSQVTMMFWYRQQPGQSLTLIATANQGSEATYESGFVIDKFPISRPNLTFSTLTVSNMSPEDSSIYLCSVATGTQETQYFGPGTRLLVL.

V is TRBV28 and J is TRBJ1-2, with a possible D match to TRBD1 (6 bases). The CDR3 totals 16 residues. Germline CDR1 reads MDHEN; CDR2 reads SYDVKM. Trimming shortened V by 6 bases and J by 4 bases, and 21 bases separated the two germline ends. DNA for the CDR3: TGTGCCAGCAGCCAGATCGTTGACAGGTCCCTCTATGGCTACACCTTC. Translation: CASSQIVDRSLYGYTF.

A few counts support this clonotype. V usage is TRBV20-1 and J usage is TRBJ2-3; 15 bases are shared with TRBD2. The CDR3 runs 15 residues. Germline V gene sequence: CDR1 DFQATT, CDR2 SNEGSKA (reference sequence). V lost 0 bases, J lost 8 bases, and 3 bases stayed unmatched. The CDR3 region has the DNA TGCAGTGCTAGAGACCCGGGACTAGCGGGAGGTACGCAGTATTTT. Protein product: CSARDPGLAGGTQYF.